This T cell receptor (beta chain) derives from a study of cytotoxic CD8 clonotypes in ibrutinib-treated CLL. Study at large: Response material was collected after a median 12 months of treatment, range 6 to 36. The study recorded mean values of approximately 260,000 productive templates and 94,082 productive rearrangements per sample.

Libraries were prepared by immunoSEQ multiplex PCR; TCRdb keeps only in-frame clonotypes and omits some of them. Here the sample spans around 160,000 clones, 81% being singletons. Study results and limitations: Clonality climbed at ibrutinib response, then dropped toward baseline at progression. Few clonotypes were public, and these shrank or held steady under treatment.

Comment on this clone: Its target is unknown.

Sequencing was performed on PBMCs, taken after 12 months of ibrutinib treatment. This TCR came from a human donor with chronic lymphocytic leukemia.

CDR3 sequence: CASSRSRDRGIPGANVLTF. CDR3 nucleotides: TGTGCCAGCAGCCGCTCCCGGGACAGGGGTATTCCTGGGGCCAACGTCCTGACTTTC. The J gene is TRBJ2-6, the V gene TRBV7-2; 10 bases agree with TRBD1. The CDR3 contains 19 residues. The germline V gene encodes CDR1 SGHTA and CDR2 FQGNSA. The trim removed 5 bases at V and 2 bases at J, leaving 12 bases unmatched.